One and the same sample provided the 29 T cell receptor beta chains below, sequenced in a study of beta chain features in type 1 diabetes. General observations from the study: In all four CD4+ subsets, TCRB CDR3 length was significantly, moderately reduced in type 1 diabetes.

TCRB transcripts that were expressed got sequenced, as all of the isolated RNA had been reverse transcribed. Generated by immunoSEQ multiplex PCR, the TCRdb table keeps only in-frame clones and is missing some. Of 500,000 to 850,000 clones listed, more than 12% are singletons. No antigen has been assigned to these receptors. Sequencing was performed on naive CD4+ T cells from blood. The receptor set was obtained from a man aged 18 to 29 with type 1 diabetes.

The chain combines TRBV5-1 with TRBJ2-3; possible D gene TRBD1, 6 bases. V was shortened by 2 bases and J by 0 bases, with 7 bases between the two germline ends. The length of the CDR3 is 14 residues. Germline V CDR1 and CDR2: SGHRS, YFSETQ. As DNA, the CDR3 is TGCGCCAGCAGCTTCGGACAGAGCACAGATACGCAGTATTTT. Translation: CASSFGQSTDTQYF.

The chain couples TRBV11-2 to TRBJ2-7; D is unresolved. The V end was cut by 0 bases, the J end by 3 bases, with 9 bases between. Germline-derived CDR1 and CDR2 are SGHAT and FQNNGV. The CDR3 consists of 14 residues. Here the CDR3 DNA reads TGTGCCAGCAGCTTAGAGCTGCGGAACTACGAGCAGTACTTC. Its translation: CASSLELRNYEQYF.

The V gene is TRBV13, the J gene TRBJ2-5; D gene uncertain. Per the germline V gene, CDR1 is PRHDT and CDR2 is FYEKMQ (reference sequence). Deletions cut 6 bases from V and 2 bases from J, with 13 bases between. The CDR3 runs to 14 residues. CDR3 loop: CASREWSLQETQYF. The CDR3 DNA is TGTGCCAGCAGGGAGTGGTCTCTTCAAGAGACCCAGTACTTC.

Concerning this clone itself: Additional DNA sequences in this sample encode the identical CDR3. This chain joins TRBV20-1 and TRBJ2-5; 7 bases line up with TRBD2. V was pared by 3 bases and J by 5 bases, with 0 bases of the junction left unmatched. In germline, CDR1 is DFQATT, CDR2 SNEGSKA (reference sequence). The CDR3 is made up of 11 amino acids. The CDR3 loop reads CSARGGETQYF. The DNA of the CDR3 is TGCAGTGCTAGGGGAGGGGAGACCCAGTACTTC.

V usage is TRBV7-2 and J usage is TRBJ1-2, with D uncertain. The CDR3 length is 14 residues. CDR1 and CDR2 (germline): SGHTA, FQGNSA. The V end was cut by 1 base, the J end by 6 bases, with 12 bases between. The CDR3 DNA follows: TGTGCCAGCAGCTTAGAAGGCCGATCCAATGGCTACACCTTC. It encodes CASSLEGRSNGYTF.

The V and J genes are TRBV7-9 and TRBJ2-3; 10 bases are shared with TRBD2. Germline V gives CDR1 SEHNR, CDR2 FQNEAQ (reference sequence). V lost 5 bases to trimming and J lost 0 bases; unmatched junction nucleotides: 5. The CDR3 covers 16 residues. This chain's CDR3 is CASSPGTSASTDTQYF. CDR3 nucleotide sequence: TGTGCCAGCAGCCCCGGGACTAGCGCGAGCACAGATACGCAGTATTTT.

V gene TRBV25-1 combines with J gene TRBJ2-1, with 11 bases aligning to TRBD2. The CDR3 is 15 amino acids. CDR1 is MGHDK and CDR2 is SYGVNS in the germline V gene. V lost 1 base to trimming and J lost 6 bases; unmatched junction nucleotides: 2. The CDR3 nucleotides read TGTGCCAGCAGTGAATCAGGGACTAGCGGCAATGAGCAGTTCTTC. Amino acids: CASSESGTSGNEQFF.

CDR3 region: CASSPRHTEAFF. CDR3 DNA: TGTGCCAGCAGCCCACGGCACACTGAAGCTTTCTTT. The rearrangement joins TRBV7-2 to TRBJ1-1; D uncertain. Trimming stripped 5 bases from V and 3 bases from J, with 7 bases between. This CDR3 contains 12 residues. Per germline, CDR1 SGHTA and CDR2 FQGNSA.

The rearrangement links TRBV25-1 to TRBJ2-7; 7 bases line up with TRBD1. The J segment lost 0 bases and the V segment lost 8 bases, leaving 16 bases of the junction unmatched. The CDR3 covers 17 residues. The germline V gene encodes CDR1 MGHDK and CDR2 SYGVNS. CDR3 in amino acids: CASPPSRDSEASYEQYF. The CDR3 DNA follows: TGTGCCAGCCCCCCATCCCGGGACAGCGAAGCCTCCTACGAGCAGTACTTC.

This clone was picked up a small number of times. This sequence joins TRBV28 and TRBJ1-1; D perhaps matches TRBD1 (6 bases). The CDR3 covers 13 residues. Between the trimmed V and J ends, which lost 5 bases and 6 bases, there was a span of 13 bases. Germline V lookup: CDR1 MDHEN, CDR2 SYDVKM. The DNA of the CDR3 is TGTGCCAGCAGTAGCCCCGGGGGCCCTGAAGCTTTCTTT. Translation gives CASSSPGGPEAFF.

The rearrangement uses TRBV4-3 and TRBJ2-7; D possibly corresponds to TRBD1 (5 bases). V dropped 4 bases and J dropped 5 bases, with 15 bases sitting between them. The CDR3 contains 14 residues. Germline loops: CDR1 LGHNA, CDR2 YSLEER. CDR3 bases: TGCGCCAGCAGCCTTCAGGGTCGTGAGGACGAGCAGTACTTC. It yields the protein CASSLQGREDEQYF.

The chain carries TRBV18 and TRBJ2-7, with D possibly TRBD2 on 5 matching bases. Trimming took off 0 bases at V and 5 bases at J, with 17 bases between the two ends. The CDR3 runs 16 residues. The germline V gene has CDR1 KGHSH and CDR2 LQKENI. The CDR3: CASSPPWVGVKDEQYF. In DNA, the CDR3 is TGTGCCAGCTCACCACCATGGGTCGGGGTCAAGGACGAGCAGTACTTC.

The chain uses TRBV27 and TRBJ2-3; D gene uncertain. The germline V gene has CDR1 MNHEY and CDR2 SMNVEV (reference sequence). The CDR3 extends over 16 amino acids. V was shortened by 5 bases and J by 3 bases, with 18 bases between the two germline ends. The CDR3 bases are TGTGCCAGCAGTGATTCCCGTTTAGCAGGTACAGATACGCAGTATTTT. This encodes CASSDSRLAGTDTQYF.

The V gene is TRBV30, the J gene TRBJ1-5; no firm D call. Germline V gives CDR1 GTSNPN, CDR2 SVGIG (reference sequence). CDR3 length equals 14 residues. The V end lost 1 base, the J end lost 5 bases, and 12 bases lay between the germline ends. In DNA, the CDR3 is TGTGCCTGGAGTGCCGTAGGACCGGATCAGCCCCAGCATTTT. Translated: CAWSAVGPDQPQHF.

The sample holds a few counts of this clone. The chain recombines TRBV25-1 with TRBJ1-4, with D unclear. Germline CDR1 reads MGHDK; CDR2 reads SYGVNS. Trimming took off 1 base at V and 5 bases at J, with 8 bases between the two ends. CDR3 size: 14 residues. This CDR3 reads CASSESAANEKLFF. The CDR3 coding sequence is TGTGCCAGCAGTGAATCCGCGGCGAATGAAAAACTGTTTTTT.

Only a few counts were recorded for this clone. The chain joins TRBV7-3 to TRBJ1-1; D possibly corresponds to TRBD1 (5 bases). CDR3 length equals 16 residues. Germline assignment: CDR1 SGHTA and CDR2 FQGTGA. The V end was cut by 2 bases, the J end by 0 bases, with 13 bases between. In DNA form, the CDR3 reads TGTGCCAGCAGCTTACCTCTACAGGAGCTGAACACTGAAGCTTTCTTT. It is translated as CASSLPLQELNTEAFF.

The V gene is TRBV6-1, the J gene TRBJ1-6; no clear D. The CDR3 is 13 amino acids. Germline CDR1 is MNHNS and CDR2 is SASEGT. Deletions cut 1 base from V and 9 bases from J, with 7 bases between. The CDR3 spells CASSEVRSSPLHF. The CDR3 nucleotides read TGTGCCAGCAGTGAAGTGAGGAGTTCACCCCTCCACTTT.

This clone was counted between two and nine times. V is TRBV5-4 and J is TRBJ2-7, with TRBD2 matching 9 bases. Unmatched junction bases numbered 11, after V lost 5 bases and J lost 5 bases. This CDR3 spans 15 amino acids. Germline CDR1 reads SGHNT; CDR2 reads YYREEE (reference sequence). This CDR3 reads CASSPGTSRDNEQYF. The CDR3 DNA reads TGTGCCAGCAGTCCGGGGACTAGCAGGGACAACGAGCAGTACTTC. The full variable domain, completed using reference TRBV5-4 and TRBJ2-7, is ETGVTQSPTHLIKTRGQQVTLRCSSQSGHNTVSWYQQALGQGPQFIFQYYREEENGRGNFPPRFSGLQFPNYSSELNVNALELDDSALYLCASSPGTSRDNEQYFGPGTRLTVT.

This clone turned up a few times. The CDR3 loop reads CASSERPGDTQYF. The DNA of the CDR3 is TGTGCCAGCAGTGAGAGACCAGGAGATACGCAGTATTTT. The chain employs TRBV6-1 and TRBJ2-3; D unclear. V dropped 3 bases and J dropped 5 bases, with 9 bases sitting between them. The V gene's germline CDR1 is MNHNS and CDR2 SASEGT. This CDR3 has 13 residues.

This sequence joins TRBV7-2 and TRBJ2-1; weak D call: TRBD1 (5 bases). The CDR3 loop spans 13 amino acids. Trimming cost V 1 base and J 5 bases, with 6 bases left between them. Germline assignment: CDR1 SGHTA and CDR2 FQGNSA. CDR3 residues: CASSLGQHNEQFF. The DNA for the CDR3 is TGTGCCAGCAGCTTAGGACAGCACAATGAGCAGTTCTTC.

The chain links TRBV11-3 to TRBJ2-7; the D gene could be TRBD1 or TRBD2 (5 bases each). This CDR3 has 14 residues. V was pared by 5 bases and J by 2 bases, with 13 bases between. The V gene's germline CDR1 is SGHNT and CDR2 YENEEA. CDR3 bases: TGTGCCAGCAGCGTGGGGACGGGAACCTACGAGCAGTACTTC. It yields the protein CASSVGTGTYEQYF.

The chain employs TRBV5-4 and TRBJ2-1, with a tentative D call TRBD2 (5 bases). The CDR3 extends over 15 amino acids. Germline CDR1 and CDR2: SGHNT and YYREEE (reference sequence). Trimming shortened V by 2 bases and J by 0 bases, and 9 bases separated the two germline ends. The CDR3 sequence is CASSFSVSSYNEQFF. In nucleotides, the CDR3 is TGTGCCAGCAGCTTTAGCGTGAGCTCCTACAATGAGCAGTTCTTC.

The chain links TRBV5-1 to TRBJ2-5; D gene uncertain. The CDR3 totals 13 residues. The germline V gene encodes CDR1 SGHRS and CDR2 YFSETQ. V was shortened by 4 bases and J by 4 bases, with 11 bases between the two germline ends. The CDR3 DNA follows: TGCGCCAGCAGCCTGAGTATCCGAGAGACCCAGTACTTC. It translates to CASSLSIRETQYF.

V gene TRBV4-3 combines with J gene TRBJ1-2; D is ambiguous. The V end was cut by 0 bases, the J end by 5 bases, with 10 bases between. Per the germline V gene, CDR1 is LGHNA and CDR2 is YSLEER. CDR3 length: 14 amino acids. Here the CDR3 reads CASSQEISPYGYTF. For the CDR3, the DNA is TGCGCCAGCAGCCAAGAAATCTCGCCTTATGGCTACACCTTC.

V and J are TRBV18 and TRBJ1-2, with 7 bases that match TRBD1. CDR1 and CDR2 (germline): KGHSH, LQKENI. The CDR3 loop spans 13 amino acids. V lost 3 bases, J lost 9 bases, and 7 bases stayed unmatched. The CDR3 spells CASSPGQEASYTF. The CDR3 DNA is TGTGCCAGCTCACCTGGACAGGAAGCCAGCTACACCTTC.

There are a few counts of this clone. The rearrangement joins TRBV14 to TRBJ2-5, with D possibly TRBD2 on 6 matching bases. Trimming took 2 bases from V and 4 from J, leaving 14 bases between them. CDR3 length equals 15 residues. The V gene's germline CDR1 is SGHDN and CDR2 FVKESK. CDR3 DNA sequence: TGTGCCAGCAGCCAATTCCAGGGCGGGATAGAGACCCAGTACTTC. Translated: CASSQFQGGIETQYF.

A note on this clone: This sample includes further DNA sequences coding for the same CDR3. V usage is TRBV18 and J usage is TRBJ2-2; D is ambiguous. V gave up 1 base and J gave up 1 base, with 7 bases separating them. Looked up from germline, CDR1 is KGHSH and CDR2 is LQKENI. CDR3 length: 15 amino acids. The CDR3 protein is CASSPLEENTGELFF. In DNA form, the CDR3 reads TGTGCCAGCTCACCACTGGAAGAGAACACCGGGGAGCTGTTTTTT. Full variable domain (remainder filled in from reference TRBV18 and TRBJ2-2): NAGVMQNPRHLVRRRGQEARLRCSPMKGHSHVYWYRQLPEEGLKFMVYLQKENIIDESGMPKERFSAEFPKEGPSILRIQQVVRGDSAAYFCASSPLEENTGELFFGEGSRLTVL.

This chain uses TRBV13 with TRBJ2-1, with D unresolved. V dropped 5 bases and J dropped 7 bases, with 18 bases sitting between them. The germline gives CDR1 PRHDT, CDR2 FYEKMQ (reference sequence). CDR3 length: 15 residues. The CDR3 bases are TGTGCCAGCAGCCCCCCTCGTTCTGTGAGGAATGAGCAGTTCTTC. It codes for CASSPPRSVRNEQFF.

The chain uses TRBV7-9 and TRBJ1-1; D is undetermined. Trimming removed 0 bases from V and 2 bases from J, with 7 bases in between. Germline-derived CDR1 and CDR2 are SEHNR and FQNEAQ (reference sequence). CDR3 length equals 14 residues. The CDR3 sequence is CASSLATANTEAFF. Written as DNA, the CDR3 is TGTGCCAGCAGCTTAGCCACTGCCAACACTGAAGCTTTCTTT.